This TCR beta chain was recorded in a study of cytomegalovirus exposure and HLA in healthy donors. Points from the study as a whole: The authors later found HLA-associated TCR beta chains more clonally expanded than equally common others. Presence/absence analyses assumed roughly uniform sequencing depth across donors, which may not hold. In a later analysis, CMV-associated beta chains were mostly HLA-associated, it appeared. Overall, about 160 TCR beta chains were annotated as cytomegalovirus-associated.

A multiplex PCR was run with 60 Vbeta primers and 13 Jbeta primers. Generated by immunoSEQ multiplex PCR, the TCRdb table keeps only in-frame clones and is missing some. The sample spans about 150,000 clones; the ten largest clones claim around 1.5%. As concerns this clone: As yet, its antigen is unknown.

The material sequenced was PBMCs. The clonotype originates from a woman aged 45-59 years in good health and CMV-seronegative.

CDR3 residues: CASSQGARTYNEQFF. The CDR3 DNA sequence: TGCGCCAGCAGCCAGGGGGCAAGGACCTACAATGAGCAGTTCTTC. The J gene is TRBJ2-1, the V gene TRBV4-1; possibly TRBD1 for D (6 bases). CDR1 and CDR2 (germline): MGHRA, YSYEKL. The CDR3 runs to 15 residues. V was shortened by 3 bases and J by 2 bases, with 11 bases between the two germline ends.